The clone carrying this T cell receptor (beta chain) has ten or more counts. Its antigen is as yet unknown. Stated time point: newly diagnosed GD, antithyroid drugs for less than 3 months. Extracted RNA from PBMCs served as the source of the TCR library. Enrollment of patients was through an endocrinology department in Xi'an, China. CDR3-region Arm-PCR and iRepertoire HTBI primers produced the TCR beta libraries. TCRdb re-called the multiplex PCR reads with MiXCR, one entry per CDR3 protein. In the table there are about 470,000 distinct CDR3 sequences, roughly 16% of which are singletons. With 4 bases removed from V and 4 bases from J, the gap between germline ends came to 16 bases. Germline CDR1 and CDR2: DFQATT and SNEGSKA (reference sequence). The CDR3 length is 14 residues. These data originate in a study of regulatory T cells in long-lasting Graves disease. Study-wide results and caveats: Patients with persistent disease shared 2,741 public clonotypes, outpacing the roughly 970 shared by new patients. Persistent Graves' cases showed lower TCR diversity than newly diagnosed cases.

In addition, the sample was reused for a study of T cells in Graves' hyperthyroidism and ophthalmopathy.

The source of this sequence is a man in his forties with Graves disease. The chain uses TRBV20-1 and TRBJ1-1; D may be TRBD1 (5 bases). The material was peripheral blood mononuclear cells (PBMCs), obtained at new diagnosis, from a patient treated with antithyroid drugs. CDR3 nucleotide sequence: TGCAGTGCTACGAAAAGAGGAGGGACCACTGAAGCTTTCTTT. Its translation: CSATKRGGTTEAFF.